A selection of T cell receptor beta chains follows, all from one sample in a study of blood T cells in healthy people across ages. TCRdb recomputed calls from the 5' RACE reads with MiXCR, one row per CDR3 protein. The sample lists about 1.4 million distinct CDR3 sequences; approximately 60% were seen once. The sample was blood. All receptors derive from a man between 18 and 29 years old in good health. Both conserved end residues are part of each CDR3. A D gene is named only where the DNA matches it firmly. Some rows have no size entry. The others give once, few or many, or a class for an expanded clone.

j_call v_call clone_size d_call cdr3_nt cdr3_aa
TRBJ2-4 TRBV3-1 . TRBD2 TGTGCCAGCAGCTTCGGGACTAGCGGGACTAAGGACATTCAGTACTTC CASSFGTSGTKDIQYF
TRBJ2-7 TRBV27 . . TGTGCCAGCAGTATCAGGGGCCCCGGATTTTACGAGCAGTACTTC CASSIRGPGFYEQYF
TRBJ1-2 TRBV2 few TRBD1 TGTGCCAGCACCCGGACGCAGGGGGCGCAGGGCTACACCTTC CASTRTQGAQGYTF
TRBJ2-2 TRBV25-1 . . TGTGCCAGCAGTGAATTCCCCACCGGGGAGCTGTTTTTT CASSEFPTGELFF
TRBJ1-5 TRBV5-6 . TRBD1 TGTGCCAGCAGCTTAGGACAGGGGAGGGTAACCCAGCATTTT CASSLGQGRVTQHF
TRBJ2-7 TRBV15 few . TGTGCCACCAGCAGAGATCTCACAGTTATCGCCTACGAGCAGTACTTC CATSRDLTVIAYEQYF
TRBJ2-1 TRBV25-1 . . TGTGCCAGCAGGGTTGGCAATGAGCAGTTCTTC CASRVGNEQFF
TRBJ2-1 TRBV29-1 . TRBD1 TGCAGCGTTGAAGGGGTGGACAGGGAAGCCCCAAATGAGCAGTTCTTC CSVEGVDREAPNEQFF
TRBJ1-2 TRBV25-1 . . TGTGCCAGCAGTGAAAGTCCGGGGGGCGATGGCTACACCTTC CASSESPGGDGYTF
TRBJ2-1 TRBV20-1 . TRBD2 TGCAGTGCTAGTGACGACAGAAGAGTAGCGGGAGCTTTCTACAGTGAGCAGTTCTTC CSASDDRRVAGAFYSEQFF
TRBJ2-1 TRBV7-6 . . TGTGCCAGCAGCTTAGCCGAGGGCGGTGAGCAGTTCTTC CASSLAEGGEQFF
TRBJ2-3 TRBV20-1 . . TGCAGTGCCGCGAGCGGGTCCCGAGAGGCCACAGATACGCAGTATTTT CSAASGSREATDTQYF
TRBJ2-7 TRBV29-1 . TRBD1 TGCAGCGTTGAATGGTGGGGGACAGGGGGAACCTACGAGCAGTACTTC CSVEWWGTGGTYEQYF
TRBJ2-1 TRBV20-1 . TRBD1 TGCAGTGCTCCATCCGGGACAGGGAATGTGAAGAGCTCCTACAATGAGCAGTTCTTC CSAPSGTGNVKSSYNEQFF
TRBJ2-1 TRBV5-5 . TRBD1 TGTGCCAGCAGCTTAGAGGGGGCCGATGAGCAGTTCTTC CASSLEGADEQFF
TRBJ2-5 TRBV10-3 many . TGTGCCACCCTACAGGGAGGGGAGACCCAGTACTTC CATLQGGETQYF